Below, 20 T cell receptor beta chains from the same sample are listed, as sequenced in a study of T cells in narcolepsy. The table came from immunoSEQ multiplex PCR; TCRdb's copy has only in-frame clones and leaves some out. The sample lists tens of thousands of clones, 88% seen once, with roughly 1.2% in the top ten. The source material was CD45RA- memory CD4+ T cells from PBMCs. The receptor set was obtained from a human donor with narcolepsy.

The genes are TRBV4-1 and TRBJ1-5; the match to TRBD1 covers 7 bases. V shed 4 bases, J shed 7 bases, and the junction held 10 bases outside the gene matches. The CDR3 is 15 residues long. Looked up from germline, CDR1 is MGHRA and CDR2 is YSYEKL. The CDR3 DNA reads as TGCGCCAGCAGCCCACGGTTACAGGGGTTCCAGCCCCAGCATTTT. This translates into CASSPRLQGFQPQHF.

The V gene is TRBV7-2, the J gene TRBJ1-3; D is unclear. The CDR3 has 16 amino acids. Trimming shortened V by 1 base and J by 4 bases, and 14 bases separated the two germline ends. Germline V lookup: CDR1 SGHTA, CDR2 FQGNSA. The CDR3 sequence is CASSLELWVGGNTIYF. DNA of the CDR3: TGTGCCAGCAGCTTAGAGTTGTGGGTAGGAGGAAACACCATATATTTT.

The J gene is TRBJ1-2, the V gene TRBV10-3, with D hard to call. Trimming stripped 3 bases from V and 2 bases from J, with 10 bases between. Germline CDR1 ENHRY, CDR2 SYGVKD. This CDR3 contains 14 residues. The CDR3 region has the DNA TGTGCCATCAGTGATCGGGGTGCGAACTATGGCTACACCTTC. This codes for CAISDRGANYGYTF.

The chain has TRBV5-6 and TRBJ1-2, with TRBD1 identical over 11 bases. V shed 4 bases, J shed 2 bases, and the junction held 4 bases outside the gene matches. Germline CDR1 SGHDT, CDR2 YYEEEE. The CDR3 is 15 residues long. The CDR3 spells CASSTGQGANYGYTF. CDR3 bases: TGTGCCAGCAGCACCGGACAGGGGGCGAACTATGGCTACACCTTC.

This chain uses TRBV5-5 with TRBJ2-5; unclear D gene. The J call may be mistaken, given a closer DNA end match to TRBJ2-7. The CDR3 spans 13 residues. Germline loops: CDR1 SGHKS, CDR2 YYEKEE (reference sequence). CDR3 region: CASSSSRVGEQYF. The CDR3 nucleotides are TGTGCCAGCAGCTCCTCTCGGGTAGGCGAGCAGTACTTC.

The rearrangement joins TRBV30 to TRBJ1-1, with D possibly TRBD1 on 6 matching bases. V dropped 4 bases and J dropped 5 bases, with 23 bases sitting between them. The CDR3 runs to 16 residues. From germline, CDR1 is GTSNPN and CDR2 SVGIG (reference sequence). CDR3 amino acids: CAWIDPGAPRRTEAFF. DNA of the CDR3: TGTGCCTGGATCGATCCGGGGGCCCCGCGGCGGACTGAAGCTTTCTTT.

This clone has just a few counts. J is TRBJ1-3 and V is TRBV19; D is unclear. CDR3 size: 12 residues. Trimming shortened V by 3 bases and J by 4 bases, and 4 bases separated the two germline ends. From germline, CDR1 is LNHDA and CDR2 SQIVND (reference sequence). The CDR3 spells CASSIQGNTIYF. DNA for the CDR3: TGTGCCAGTAGTATCCAGGGAAACACCATATATTTT.

The V and J genes are TRBV18 and TRBJ2-7, with TRBD1 matching over 11 bases. The CDR3 is made up of 15 amino acids. The germline CDR1 and CDR2 sequences are KGHSH and LQKENI. V was clipped by 4 bases and J by 4 bases; unmatched bases: 6. This CDR3 reads CASSHGTGGAYEQYF. In DNA form, the CDR3 reads TGTGCCAGCTCACATGGGACAGGGGGTGCATACGAGCAGTACTTC.

Details on this clone: At one end the junction does not follow the germline gene, possibly because of a read error. The chain has TRBV7-7 and TRBJ2-2, with TRBD2 identical over 11 bases. Germline CDR1 SSHAT, CDR2 FNYEAQ (reference sequence). There are 17 residues in the CDR3. CDR3 sequence: CASSSSGGLGSTGELFF. DNA of the CDR3: TGTGCTAGCAGCTCTAGCGGGGGGCTCGGTAGCACCGGGGAGCTGTTTTTT. Full variable domain (remainder filled in from reference TRBV7-7 and TRBJ2-2): GAGVSQSPRYKVTKRGQDVTLRCDPISSHATLYWYQQALGQGPEFLTYFNYEAQPDKSGLPSDRFSAERPEGSISTLTIQRTEQRDSAMYRCASSSSGGLGSTGELFFGEGSRLTVL.

This clone has only one observation. The V gene is TRBV5-1, the J gene TRBJ2-5; 11 positions agree with TRBD2. The CDR3 is made up of 16 amino acids. CDR1 and CDR2 (germline): SGHRS, YFSETQ. V was clipped by 0 bases and J by 1 base; unmatched bases: 2. This CDR3 is CASSLGLAGIQETQYF. The CDR3 coding sequence is TGCGCCAGCAGCTTGGGACTAGCGGGGATCCAAGAGACCCAGTACTTC.

This clone appeared once. The V and J genes are TRBV27 and TRBJ2-5; either TRBD1 or TRBD2 may fit D (5 bases each). The last part of the DNA fits TRBJ2-7 better; the J call may be wrong. CDR3 length equals 15 residues. Germline V lookup: CDR1 MNHEY, CDR2 SMNVEV (reference sequence). CDR3 in amino acids: CASSLQWDGSYEQYF. The CDR3 DNA is TGTGCCAGCAGTTTACAGTGGGACGGCTCCTACGAGCAGTACTTC.

This clone showed up just once. The chain uses TRBV28 and TRBJ2-7, with D hard to call. CDR1 MDHEN and CDR2 SYDVKM come from the germline V gene. This CDR3 spans 15 amino acids. V gave up 2 bases and J gave up 0 bases, with 11 bases separating them. The CDR3 sequence: CASSLPGGSSYEQYF. The CDR3 DNA follows: TGTGCCAGCAGTTTACCTGGCGGTAGCTCCTACGAGCAGTACTTC. The complete variable domain, with remaining parts taken from reference TRBV28 and TRBJ2-7, reads DVKVTQSSRYLVKRTGEKVFLECVQDMDHENMFWYRQDPGLGLRLIYFSYDVKMKEKGDIPEGYSVSREKKERFSLILESASTNQTSMYLCASSLPGGSSYEQYFGPGTRLTVT.

V is TRBV9 and J is TRBJ1-1; D unresolved. The CDR3 covers 13 residues. Germline V gene lookup returns CDR1 SGDLS and CDR2 YYNGEE. The V end lost 2 bases, the J end lost 4 bases, and 9 bases lay between the germline ends. CDR3 sequence reads: CASSVVSSTEAFF. CDR3 DNA sequence: TGTGCCAGCAGCGTCGTGTCGAGCACTGAAGCTTTCTTT.

The chain joins TRBV5-5 to TRBJ2-5; no reliable D call. The V and J ends lost 2 bases and 2 bases respectively, with 10 bases between them. In germline, CDR1 is SGHKS, CDR2 YYEKEE (reference sequence). The CDR3 totals 14 residues. CDR3 sequence reads: CASSFSWVQETQYF. In DNA form, the CDR3 reads TGTGCCAGCAGCTTTTCGTGGGTACAAGAGACCCAGTACTTC.

The rearrangement links TRBV5-6 to TRBJ1-5; tentative D call: TRBD1 (5 bases). The CDR3 sequence is 14 residues long. Trimming pared 4 bases from V and 4 bases from J, leaving 12 bases between. Per the germline V gene, CDR1 is SGHDT and CDR2 is YYEEEE. The CDR3 is CASSLSTVNQPQHF. Here the CDR3 DNA reads TGTGCCAGCAGCCTATCGACAGTAAATCAGCCCCAGCATTTT.

The chain links TRBV6-4 to TRBJ1-2; D is unresolved. In germline, CDR1 is MRHNA, CDR2 SNTAGT. The V and J ends lost 5 bases and 4 bases respectively, with 14 bases between them. This CDR3 is built from 14 residues. CDR3 region: CASSYLASAYGYTF. CDR3 DNA sequence: TGTGCCAGCAGTTACCTCGCCAGCGCCTATGGCTACACCTTC.

This chain joins TRBV4-3 and TRBJ2-2, with D tentatively TRBD2 (5 bases). This CDR3 is built from 15 residues. V lost 3 bases to trimming and J lost 4 bases, with 12 bases between them. Germline CDR1 reads LGHNA; CDR2 reads YSLEER. The CDR3, as DNA: TGCGCCAGCAGCCAGAGGGTCGGGTCCACCGGGGAGCTGTTTTTT. Translated, it gives CASSQRVGSTGELFF.

This clone was observed once. V and J are TRBV7-2 and TRBJ1-4; tentatively, D is TRBD1 (5 bases). V lost 0 bases and J 8 bases, leaving 13 bases between the germline ends. The germline CDR1 and CDR2 sequences are SGHTA and FQGNSA. The CDR3 contains 15 residues. The CDR3 DNA reads TGTGCCAGCAGCTTAGCCGGCTCAGGGAGAGAAAAACTGTTTTTT. The encoded protein is CASSLAGSGREKLFF.

The chain links TRBV4-2 to TRBJ2-3; D is possibly TRBD2 (7 bases). The germline V gene encodes CDR1 LGHNA and CDR2 YNFKEQ. Trimming shortened V by 1 base and J by 6 bases, and 17 bases separated the two germline ends. The CDR3 is 16 amino acids. The CDR3 nucleotides read TGTGCCAGCAGCCAAGGCGTCGGGGGGCCATGGGATACGCAGTATTTT. Its translation: CASSQGVGGPWDTQYF.

This chain links TRBV7-9 with TRBJ1-1; D not resolved. CDR3 length: 12 residues. The germline V and J ends were trimmed by 6 bases and 5 bases, with 10 bases remaining between them. Germline CDR1 and CDR2: SEHNR and FQNEAQ (reference sequence). In DNA form, the CDR3 reads TGTGCCAGCAGGGATTGGGTTACTGAAGCTTTCTTT. Amino acids: CASRDWVTEAFF.